Below are 20 T cell receptor beta chains sequenced from a single sample in a study of shared T cell receptors in the human thymus. The data were produced by immunoSEQ multiplex PCR, yet TCRdb's version contains in-frame clones alone and is incomplete. The sample holds about 710,000 clones; approximately 89% are singletons and the top ten take about 0.0094%. These data also formed part of another study, on human thymus T cells.

Material for sequencing was thymocytes. The receptor source for this set is a boy in the first two years of life with a congenital heart defect.

This chain joins TRBV30 and TRBJ2-7; the D gene is possibly TRBD1 (5 bases). Trimming stripped 3 bases from V and 2 bases from J, with 23 bases between. The germline gives CDR1 GTSNPN, CDR2 SVGIG (reference sequence). This CDR3 has 17 amino acids. The DNA for the CDR3 is TGTGCCTGGAGCGAAAGTTTGATGAGACAGTACCCCTACGAGCAGTACTTC. This translates into CAWSESLMRQYPYEQYF. Together with reference TRBV30 and TRBJ2-7, the CDR3 gives the full variable domain: SQTIHQWPATLVQPVGSPLSLECTVEGTSNPNLYWYRQAAGRGLQLLFYSVGIGQISSEVPQNLSASRPQDRQFILSSKKLLLSDSGFYLCAWSESLMRQYPYEQYFGPGTRLTVT.

The chain recombines TRBV7-9 with TRBJ2-1; TRBD2 matches 13 bases. The junction had 6 bases not matched to a gene; V was cut back by 3 bases and J by 10 bases. Germline CDR1 and CDR2: SEHNR and FQNEAQ (reference sequence). The CDR3 covers 15 residues. The CDR3 nucleotides read TGTGCCAGCAGCTTCGGACTAGCGGGAGTCGGAGAGCAGTTCTTC. It is translated as CASSFGLAGVGEQFF.

V usage is TRBV5-1 and J usage is TRBJ1-2; TRBD1 might be the D (5 bases). There are 13 residues in the CDR3. Germline-derived CDR1 and CDR2 are SGHRS and YFSETQ. With 2 bases removed from V and 8 bases from J, the gap between germline ends came to 13 bases. This CDR3 is CASSLGVFGGYTF. The CDR3 bases are TGCGCCAGCAGCTTAGGGGTTTTTGGAGGCTACACCTTC.

The rearrangement links TRBV4-3 to TRBJ2-3; TRBD2 matches at 7 bases. CDR1 and CDR2 from the germline V gene are LGHNA and YSLEER. The CDR3 contains 16 residues. V lost 1 base, J lost 0 bases, and 4 bases stayed unmatched. In nucleotides, the CDR3 is TGCGCCAGCAGCCAAGCGGAGCGGGGAAGCACAGATACGCAGTATTTT. Translating gives CASSQAERGSTDTQYF.

This chain links TRBV28 with TRBJ1-5; the D gene is possibly TRBD1 (6 bases). This CDR3 is 12 amino acids long. The germline V and J ends were trimmed by 10 bases and 6 bases, with 13 bases remaining between them. Germline V gene data show CDR1 as MDHEN and CDR2 as SYDVKM. DNA for the CDR3: TGTGCCACAGCCCCAGGGGCTCAGCCCCAGCATTTT. Protein product: CATAPGAQPQHF.

V usage is TRBV6-1 and J usage is TRBJ1-5, with 9 bases fitting TRBD1. The CDR3 is 15 residues long. Germline trimming cut 6 bases from V and 1 base from J; bases unmatched to any gene: 4. Germline V gene lookup returns CDR1 MNHNS and CDR2 SASEGT. The CDR3 DNA follows: TGTGCCAGCAGGGCGGGACAGGGAAGCAATCAGCCCCAGCATTTT. Its protein product is CASRAGQGSNQPQHF.

This rearrangement joins TRBV5-6 to TRBJ1-4, with TRBD1 identical over 7 bases. The V segment lost 1 base and the J segment 0 bases; nucleotides outside the gene matches: 3. The CDR3 has 16 residues. Germline lookup yields CDR1 SGHDT and CDR2 YYEEEE. The DNA of the CDR3 is TGTGCCAGCAGCTTGACAGGGGCCTCAACTAATGAAAAACTGTTTTTT. It codes for CASSLTGASTNEKLFF.

The V call is TRBV27, the J call TRBJ1-5; D is perhaps TRBD1 (5 bases). This CDR3 is built from 18 residues. Germline V lookup: CDR1 MNHEY, CDR2 SMNVEV (reference sequence). V lost 6 bases and J 2 bases, leaving 23 bases between the germline ends. CDR3 in DNA: TGTGCCAGCAGGGAAAAGGGGCCCCGACTGATGGGCAATCAGCCCCAGCATTTT. Protein sequence: CASREKGPRLMGNQPQHF.

The gene calls are TRBV27 and TRBJ2-7; 13 bases are shared with TRBD2. Germline V CDR1 and CDR2: MNHEY, SMNVEV (reference sequence). This CDR3 comprises 17 residues. J was trimmed by 2 bases and V by 3 bases; bases with no gene match: 7. The CDR3 sequence is CASSFYDGTSGAYEQYF. The CDR3 bases are TGTGCCAGCAGTTTCTACGATGGGACTAGCGGGGCCTACGAGCAGTACTTC.

The V and J genes are TRBV2 and TRBJ1-2; D might be TRBD1 (5 bases). The length of the CDR3 is 12 residues. V dropped 9 bases and J dropped 4 bases, with 12 bases sitting between them. The germline CDR1 and CDR2 sequences are SNHLY and FYNNEI. For the CDR3, the DNA is TGTGCCAGTCATCAGGGAACCTATGGCTACACCTTC. Residues: CASHQGTYGYTF.

V usage is TRBV5-4 and J usage is TRBJ1-4; 11 bases map to TRBD1. This CDR3 contains 16 residues. With V trimmed by 4 bases and J by 1 base, 3 bases remained unmatched. Germline V gene lookup returns CDR1 SGHNT and CDR2 YYREEE (reference sequence). The CDR3 DNA reads TGTGCCAGCAGCAGTGGGACAGGGGGAACTAATGAAAAACTGTTTTTT. Encoded protein: CASSSGTGGTNEKLFF.

The genes are TRBV28 and TRBJ2-4; 11 nucleotides agree with TRBD2. Germline V gene sequence: CDR1 MDHEN, CDR2 SYDVKM. With 3 bases clipped from V and 8 bases from J, the junction kept 15 bases outside the gene matches. The CDR3 sequence is 18 residues long. CDR3 protein: CASSFPSREGLADDIQYF. In nucleotides, the CDR3 is TGTGCCAGCAGTTTCCCCTCGAGGGAGGGACTAGCGGACGACATTCAGTACTTC.

The chain couples TRBV27 to TRBJ1-1; D not certain. The CDR3 consists of 15 residues. The V end lost 6 bases, the J end lost 3 bases, and 17 bases lay between the germline ends. From germline, CDR1 is MNHEY and CDR2 SMNVEV (reference sequence). The CDR3 coding sequence is TGTGCCAGCAGCCCTACCTATAGTTGTGACACTGAAGCTTTCTTT. Protein: CASSPTYSCDTEAFF.

As for this clone: Other DNA sequences in this specimen translate into the identical CDR3. J is TRBJ1-6 and V is TRBV10-1, with TRBD1 identical over 8 bases. Losses at the gene ends were 11 bases for V and 0 bases for J; bases not matched to a gene: 9. The CDR3 spans 16 residues. Germline CDR1 is WNHNN and CDR2 is SYGVQD (reference sequence). In DNA form, the CDR3 reads TGCGCCGCCTCGGACAGGGCTTACTCCTATAATTCACCCCTCCACTTT. Amino acids: CAASDRAYSYNSPLHF.

This chain uses TRBV11-3 with TRBJ2-2; 9 nucleotides agree with TRBD1. The junction had 1 base not matched to a gene; V was cut back by 6 bases and J by 2 bases. The CDR3 runs 14 residues. Germline lookup yields CDR1 SGHNT and CDR2 YENEEA. The CDR3 bases are TGTGCCAGCAGGGGACAGGGCAACACCGGGGAGCTGTTTTTT. Its protein is CASRGQGNTGELFF.

This clone was detected only a few times. The DNA of the CDR3 is TGTGCCAGCAGCTTGGACCGGACAGGGGACTATGGCTACACCTTC. This codes for CASSLDRTGDYGYTF. This chain links TRBV5-4 with TRBJ1-2; 9 bases agree with TRBD1. Trimming removed 0 bases from V and 3 bases from J; junction bases left unmatched: 3. This CDR3 comprises 15 residues. CDR1 and CDR2 (germline): SGHNT, YYREEE (reference sequence). Full variable domain (outside the CDR3, taken from reference TRBV5-4 and TRBJ1-2): ETGVTQSPTHLIKTRGQQVTLRCSSQSGHNTVSWYQQALGQGPQFIFQYYREEENGRGNFPPRFSGLQFPNYSSELNVNALELDDSALYLCASSLDRTGDYGYTFGSGTRLTVV.

This clone appeared once. The CDR3 protein is CASSLPGQGDNEQFF. The CDR3 region has the DNA TGTGCCAGCAGCTTACCGGGACAGGGTGACAATGAGCAGTTCTTC. V gene TRBV7-9 combines with J gene TRBJ2-1, with TRBD1 matching over 9 bases. V lost 2 bases, J lost 5 bases, and 4 bases stayed unmatched. CDR1 and CDR2 (germline): SEHNR, FQNEAQ (reference sequence). The CDR3 is 15 amino acids.

This clone turned up a few times. The V and J genes are TRBV11-2 and TRBJ1-3; D is unclear. The V end was cut by 3 bases, the J end by 0 bases, with 12 bases between. Germline assignment: CDR1 SGHAT and CDR2 FQNNGV. The CDR3 covers 16 residues. The CDR3 sequence is CASSFPTSFSGNTIYF. CDR3 coding DNA: TGTGCCAGCAGCTTTCCGACAAGCTTCTCTGGAAACACCATATATTTT.

This clone was seen once. The chain uses TRBV19 and TRBJ2-7; TRBD2 matches at 10 bases. The V segment lost 4 bases and the J segment 1 base; nucleotides outside the gene matches: 4. This CDR3 is 15 amino acids long. CDR1 LNHDA and CDR2 SQIVND come from the germline V gene (reference sequence). The CDR3 DNA sequence: TGTGCCAGTAGTACAGCGGGGGGGCCTTCCTACGAGCAGTACTTC. As protein: CASSTAGGPSYEQYF. The variable domain in full, with the rest retrieved from reference TRBV19 and TRBJ2-7, is DGGITQSPKYLFRKEGQNVTLSCEQNLNHDAMYWYRQDPGQGLRLIYYSQIVNDFQKGDIAEGYSVSREKKESFPLTVTSAQKNPTAFYLCASSTAGGPSYEQYFGPGTRLTVT.

The chain carries TRBV19 and TRBJ2-1, with 13 bases matching TRBD2. This CDR3 region has 18 residues. After removal of 2 bases from V and 4 bases from J, the junction contained 8 bases not matched to a gene. Per the germline V gene, CDR1 is LNHDA and CDR2 is SQIVND (reference sequence). CDR3 DNA: TGTGCCAGTAGTATATGGGGGACTAGCGGGGAAAAATACAATGAGCAGTTCTTC. The encoded protein is CASSIWGTSGEKYNEQFF. Full variable domain (missing parts from reference TRBV19 and TRBJ2-1): DGGITQSPKYLFRKEGQNVTLSCEQNLNHDAMYWYRQDPGQGLRLIYYSQIVNDFQKGDIAEGYSVSREKKESFPLTVTSAQKNPTAFYLCASSIWGTSGEKYNEQFFGPGTRLTVL.